This T cell receptor (beta chain) was obtained from a study of glioma-infiltrating T cells. The V gene lost 2 bases and the J gene lost 9 bases, with 15 bases spanning the gap. Germline assignment: CDR1 SGHDT and CDR2 YYEEEE. This CDR3 has 14 amino acids. Amplification of TCR alpha and beta CDR3 regions from RNA used iRepertoire nested multiplex PCR. MiXCR, run by TCRdb on the multiplex PCR reads, gives a single entry per CDR3 protein. The sample carries some 110,000 distinct CDR3 sequences, around 23% recorded once. The chain uses TRBV5-6 and TRBJ2-1; a weak D match, TRBD1 (6 bases). This sequence was found in a human donor with low-grade glioma or glioblastoma, undergoing nonglioma brain surgery, or in good health (not recorded which). Sequenced input: glioma tissue, nonneoplastic brain tissue, or PBMCs (not recorded which). For the CDR3, the DNA is TGTGCCAGCAGCTTACAGGGTTATAAGGCTGAGCAGTTCTTC. It is translated as CASSLQGYKAEQFF. The full variable domain, its missing parts supplied by reference TRBV5-6 and TRBJ2-1, is DAGVTQSPTHLIKTRGQQVTLRCSPKSGHDTVSWYQQALGQGPQFIFQYYEEEERQRGNFPDRFSGHQFPNYSSELNVNALLLGDSALYLCASSLQGYKAEQFFGPGTRLTVL.